This T cell receptor (beta chain) was obtained from a study of neurological immune-mediated disorders. Broader study findings: There were no CDR3 amino acid sequences shared by expanded clones across subjects, a result suggesting private repertoires in all groups.

The cells used in sorted libraries, CD4+ or CD8+ T cells, numbered about a million. 5'RACE with 10-nucleotide random UMIs produced the cDNA. From the 5' RACE reads, TCRdb called clonotypes with MiXCR, one entry per CDR3 protein. Of approximately 39,000 distinct CDR3 sequences detected, less than 9% appear once; the ten largest clones hold approximately 5.4%. This clonotype was seen repeatedly, ten times or more. Its antigen is not known. The sample comprised CD4+ T cells from blood. The TCR originated in a man aged 45-60 years in good health.

CDR3 DNA: TGCGCCAGCAGCGGGCAGCCTAATGAAAAACTGTTTTTT. Amino acid sequence: CASSGQPNEKLFF. V gene TRBV5-1 combines with J gene TRBJ1-4; D remains unclear. The CDR3 has 13 residues. Deletions cut 4 bases from V and 3 bases from J, with 7 bases between. Per germline, CDR1 SGHRS and CDR2 YFSETQ. The full variable domain, in which reference TRBV5-1 and TRBJ1-4 provide the parts outside the CDR3, is KAGVTQTPRYLIKTRGQQVTLSCSPISGHRSVSWYQQTPGQGLQFLFEYFSETQRNKGNFPGRFSGRQFSNSRSEMNVSTLELGDSALYLCASSGQPNEKLFFGSGTQLSVL.